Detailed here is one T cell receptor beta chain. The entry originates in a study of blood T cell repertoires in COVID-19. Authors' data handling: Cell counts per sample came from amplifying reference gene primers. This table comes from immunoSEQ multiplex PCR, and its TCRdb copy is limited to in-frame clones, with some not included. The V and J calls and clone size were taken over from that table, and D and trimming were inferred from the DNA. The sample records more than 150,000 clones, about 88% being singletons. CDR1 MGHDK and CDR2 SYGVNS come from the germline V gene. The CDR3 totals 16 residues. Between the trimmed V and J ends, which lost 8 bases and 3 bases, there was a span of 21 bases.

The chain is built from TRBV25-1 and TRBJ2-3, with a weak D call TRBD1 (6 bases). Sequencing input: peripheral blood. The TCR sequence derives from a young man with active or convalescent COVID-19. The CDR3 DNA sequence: TGTGCCAGCTCACTGAAGGGGGTGGGCGGTACAGATACGCAGTATTTT. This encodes CASSLKGVGGTDTQYF.